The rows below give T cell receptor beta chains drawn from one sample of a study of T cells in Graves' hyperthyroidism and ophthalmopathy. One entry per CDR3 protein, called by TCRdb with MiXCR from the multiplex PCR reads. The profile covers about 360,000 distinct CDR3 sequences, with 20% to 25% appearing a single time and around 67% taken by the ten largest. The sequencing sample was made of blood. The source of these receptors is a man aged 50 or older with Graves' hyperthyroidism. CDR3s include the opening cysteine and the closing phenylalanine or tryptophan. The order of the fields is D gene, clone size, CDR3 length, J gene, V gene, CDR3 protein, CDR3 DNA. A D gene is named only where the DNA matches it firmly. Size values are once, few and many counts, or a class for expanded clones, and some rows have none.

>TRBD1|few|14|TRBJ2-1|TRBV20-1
CSATDRVTYNEQFF
TGCAGTGCCACAGACAGGGTAACCTACAATGAGCAGTTCTTC
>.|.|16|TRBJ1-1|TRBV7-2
CASSFRPQAGNTEAFF
TGTGCCAGCAGCTTTCGACCACAGGCCGGGAACACTGAAGCTTTCTTT
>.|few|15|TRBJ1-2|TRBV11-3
CASSLDHVPGGGYTF
TGTGCCAGCAGCTTAGACCACGTGCCCGGGGGTGGCTACACCTTC
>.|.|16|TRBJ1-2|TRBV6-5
CASSYSTTGNRYGYTF
TGTGCCAGCAGTTACTCGACAACAGGGAATCGCTATGGCTACACCTTC
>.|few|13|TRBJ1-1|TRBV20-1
CSARVQTNTEAFF
TGCAGTGCTAGAGTACAGACCAACACTGAAGCTTTCTTT
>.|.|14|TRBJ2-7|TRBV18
CASSHWEATYEQYF
TGTGCCAGCTCACACTGGGAGGCCACCTACGAGCAGTACTTC
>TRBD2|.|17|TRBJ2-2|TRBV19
CASRNIAGTANTGELFF
TGTGCCAGTAGGAACATAGCGGGGACCGCGAACACCGGGGAGCTGTTTTTT
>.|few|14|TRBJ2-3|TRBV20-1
CSAMPGENTDTQYF
TGCAGTGCTATGCCCGGGGAGAACACAGATACGCAGTATTTT
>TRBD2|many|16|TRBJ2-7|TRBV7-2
CASSPLPLAGYYEQYF
TGTGCCAGCAGCCCGTTGCCGCTAGCGGGGTACTACGAGCAGTACTTC
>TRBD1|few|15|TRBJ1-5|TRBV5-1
CASSFTGGANQPQHF
TGCGCCAGCAGTTTTACAGGGGGCGCGAATCAGCCCCAGCATTTT
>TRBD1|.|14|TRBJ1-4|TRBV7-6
CASSKDRGDEKLFF
TGTGCCAGCAGCAAGGACAGGGGCGATGAAAAACTGTTTTTT
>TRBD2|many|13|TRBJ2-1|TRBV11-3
CASSFLAGSEQFF
TGTGCCAGCAGCTTTCTAGCGGGTAGTGAGCAGTTCTTC
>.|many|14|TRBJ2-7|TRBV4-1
CASSQEGQGYEQYF
TGCGCCAGCAGCCAAGAGGGCCAGGGCTACGAGCAGTACTTC
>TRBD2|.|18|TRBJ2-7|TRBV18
CASSPGLAGATFSYEQYF
TGTGCCAGCTCACCGGGACTAGCGGGAGCGACGTTCTCCTACGAGCAGTACTTC
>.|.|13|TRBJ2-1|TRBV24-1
CATQRTAYNEQFF
TGTGCCACGCAACGGACAGCCTACAATGAGCAGTTCTTC
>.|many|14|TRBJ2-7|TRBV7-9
CASSLARPPYEQYF
TGTGCCAGCAGCTTAGCCCGGCCACCCTACGAGCAGTACTTC
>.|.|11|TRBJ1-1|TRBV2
CASSSNDEAFF
TGTGCCAGCAGCTCCAACGATGAAGCTTTCTTT
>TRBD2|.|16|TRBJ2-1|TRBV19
CATAASGRGVYNEQFF
TGTGCCACCGCGGCAAGCGGGAGGGGGGTTTACAATGAGCAGTTCTTC
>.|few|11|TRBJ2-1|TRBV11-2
CASRLGGGSFF
TGTGCCAGCAGGCTCGGGGGAGGATCGTTCTTC
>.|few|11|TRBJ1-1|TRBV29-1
CSVKAGPEAFF
TGCAGCGTAAAAGCAGGGCCTGAAGCTTTCTTT
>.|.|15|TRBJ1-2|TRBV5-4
CASSLDGVLRGGYTF
TGTGCCAGCAGCTTAGACGGCGTTTTAAGGGGTGGCTACACCTTC
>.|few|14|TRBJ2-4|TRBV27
CASSFVRSQNIQYF
TGTGCCAGCAGTTTCGTGCGGTCCCAAAACATTCAGTACTTC